This T cell receptor (beta chain) was profiled in a study of blood T cell repertoires in COVID-19. Study-level background: Italy, Spain and the United States were the sources of the convalescent and acute COVID-19 samples. PBMCs, B-cell-depleted T cells, or T cells provided the cDNA or gDNA that made up the material.

Individuals aged about 18 to 89 years were recruited from 24 US areas. Profiling relied on immunoSEQ multiplex PCR, and the TCRdb table lists in-frame clones only, not all of them. Among more than 300,000 clones, roughly 80% were seen once, and the ten largest hold 5% to 6%. Germline CDR1 is SGDLS and CDR2 is YYNGEE. The V and J ends lost 4 bases and 8 bases, in that order; junction bases with no gene match: 6. The CDR3 runs 13 residues. Material: PBMCs or T cells enriched from blood (not recorded which). The clonotype originates from a woman between 50 and 59 years old who had recovered from COVID-19. V gene TRBV9 combines with J gene TRBJ2-1, with 7 bases fitting TRBD2. The CDR3 sequence: CASSPTGGYEQFF. The DNA of the CDR3 is TGTGCCAGCAGCCCCACGGGGGGATATGAGCAGTTCTTC.